A selection of T cell receptor beta chains follows, all from one sample in a study of beta chain features in type 1 diabetes. The method was immunoSEQ multiplex PCR; TCRdb's version includes in-frame clones alone and lacks a portion of them. The sample has 150,000 to 160,000 clones; 11% are singletons. The source material was central memory CD4+ T cells from blood. These receptors came from a man aged 18 to 29 in good health. Both conserved end residues are part of each CDR3. A D gene is named only where the DNA matches it firmly. The size field is filled for only some rows; it gives once, few, many or a size class.

cdr3_length	d_call	j_call	v_call	clone_size	cdr3_aa	cdr3_nt
14	NA	TRBJ2-5	TRBV9	NA	CASSAGRSGETQYF	TGTGCCAGCAGCGCGGGACGGTCTGGAGAGACCCAGTACTTC
16	NA	TRBJ2-3	TRBV29-1	NA	CSVEDRLAVSTDTQYF	TGCAGCGTTGAAGATCGGTTGGCGGTAAGCACAGATACGCAGTATTTT
15	NA	TRBJ2-5	TRBV18	NA	CASSPTGTRRETQYF	TGTGCCAGCTCACCTACCGGGACTCGGAGAGAGACCCAGTACTTC
15	TRBD2	TRBJ2-7	TRBV11-2	few	CASSRTSGLSYEQYF	TGTGCCAGCAGCCGGACTAGCGGCCTCTCCTACGAGCAGTACTTC
15	TRBD1	TRBJ1-1	TRBV28	few	CASSLRGQGRTEAFF	TGTGCCAGCAGTTTACGGGGACAGGGGCGCACTGAAGCTTTCTTT
22	TRBD2	TRBJ2-2	TRBV7-2	NA	CASSLATPGLAGGTGNTGELFF	TGTGCCAGCAGCTTAGCCACGCCGGGACTAGCGGGAGGAACCGGGAACACCGGGGAGCTGTTTTTT
13	TRBD2	TRBJ2-1	TRBV18	few	CASSPGTIDEQFF	TGTGCCAGCTCACCCGGGACTATTGATGAGCAGTTCTTC
12	TRBD1	TRBJ1-2	TRBV27	NA	CASRLTGGGYTF	TGTGCCAGCAGATTGACAGGGGGGGGCTACACCTTC
12	NA	TRBJ2-5	TRBV10-3	few	CAISELDETQYF	TGTGCCATCAGTGAGCTAGACGAGACCCAGTACTTC
13	TRBD1	TRBJ2-5	TRBV19	NA	CASRNRGQETQYF	TGTGCCAGTAGGAACAGGGGCCAAGAGACCCAGTACTTC
13	NA	TRBJ1-5	TRBV7-8	many	CASSSELNQPQHF	TGTGCCAGCAGCTCAGAGTTGAATCAGCCCCAGCATTTT
15	NA	TRBJ2-5	TRBV30	NA	CAWSKSTGLQETQYF	TGTGCCTGGAGTAAGTCTACAGGCCTCCAAGAGACCCAGTACTTC
14	NA	TRBJ1-3	TRBV9	NA	CASSVGVSGNTIYF	TGTGCCAGCAGCGTAGGGGTTTCTGGAAACACCATATATTTT
16	NA	TRBJ2-3	TRBV25-1	many	CASSESLAGGADTQYF	TGTGCCAGCAGTGAATCCCTCGCTGGCGGCGCAGATACGCAGTATTTT
13	NA	TRBJ2-5	TRBV28	NA	CASRPPVVKTQYF	TGTGCCAGCAGGCCCCCAGTCGTAAAGACCCAGTACTTC
15	NA	TRBJ2-1	TRBV13	NA	CASSSQGSLYNEQFF	TGTGCCAGCAGCTCCCAGGGGTCCCTCTACAATGAGCAGTTCTTC
13	NA	TRBJ2-7	TRBV6-5	NA	CASSYQGTYEQYF	TGTGCCAGCAGTTACCAGGGAACCTACGAGCAGTACTTC
14	NA	TRBJ2-1	TRBV29-1	few	CSVDSQTRNNEQFF	TGCAGCGTTGATTCTCAGACTAGAAACAATGAGCAGTTCTTC
16	NA	TRBJ1-3	TRBV7-9	NA	CASSLFAGSHGNTIYF	TGTGCCAGCAGCTTATTTGCAGGGAGTCATGGAAACACCATATATTTT
15	TRBD1	TRBJ1-1	TRBV4-3	few	CASSQGGTGNTEAFF	TGCGCCAGCAGCCAAGGAGGGACAGGGAACACTGAAGCTTTCTTT
13	NA	TRBJ1-2	TRBV6-5	NA	CASRTGWDYGYTF	TGTGCCAGCAGGACAGGTTGGGACTATGGCTACACCTTC
13	NA	TRBJ1-5	TRBV2	many	CASSGDVPEPQHF	TGTGCCAGCAGTGGGGACGTACCTGAGCCCCAGCATTTT
17	TRBD2	TRBJ2-3	TRBV4-2	NA	CASSQDGLAGAEDTQYF	TGTGCCAGCAGCCAAGATGGACTAGCGGGAGCCGAAGATACGCAGTATTTT
13	NA	TRBJ1-2	TRBV30	NA	CAWSVPVVGGYTF	TGTGCCTGGAGTGTACCGGTTGTCGGTGGCTACACCTTC
13	NA	TRBJ1-1	TRBV25-1	few	CATSGQKNTEAFF	TGTGCCACCTCTGGACAGAAGAACACTGAAGCTTTCTTT
15	NA	TRBJ2-3	TRBV15	NA	CATSRGAGSTDTQYF	TGTGCCACCAGCCGAGGGGCGGGATCCACAGATACGCAGTATTTT
15	NA	TRBJ2-2	TRBV30	NA	CAWRMTGTNTGELFF	TGTGCCTGGCGCATGACAGGCACGAACACCGGGGAGCTGTTTTTT
13	NA	TRBJ2-6	TRBV10-3	few	CAARDTGANVLTF	TGTGCCGCCAGGGATACCGGGGCCAACGTCCTGACTTTC
14	NA	TRBJ1-2	TRBV10-3	NA	CAISESLGSYGYTF	TGTGCCATCAGTGAGTCGTTAGGGAGCTATGGCTACACCTTC
18	TRBD2	TRBJ2-1	TRBV6-1	NA	CASSGGLAGGATSNEQFF	TGTGCCAGCAGTGGCGGACTAGCGGGAGGGGCTACCAGCAATGAGCAGTTCTTC
13	NA	TRBJ2-7	TRBV18	few	CASSPPVDGEQYF	TGTGCCAGCTCACCACCGGTGGACGGGGAGCAGTACTTC
14	TRBD1	TRBJ1-6	TRBV19	NA	CASKRQGEYSPLHF	TGTGCCAGTAAACGACAGGGTGAATATTCACCCCTCCACTTT
15	TRBD1	TRBJ2-1	TRBV7-2	many	CASSQNDRAENEQFF	TGTGCCAGCAGCCAAAACGACAGGGCCGAGAATGAGCAGTTCTTC
13	NA	TRBJ2-2	TRBV4-3	few	CASSQEYGGELFF	TGCGCCAGCAGCCAAGAGTATGGCGGGGAGCTGTTTTTT
13	NA	TRBJ1-5	TRBV19	NA	CASKSLSNQPQHF	TGTGCCAGTAAGTCTCTTAGCAATCAGCCCCAGCATTTT
14	NA	TRBJ2-7	TRBV4-2	many	CASSQAQGNYEQYF	TGTGCCAGCAGCCAGGCACAGGGTAACTACGAGCAGTACTTC
15	TRBD1	TRBJ1-5	TRBV7-2	NA	CASSLGDRGNQPQHF	TGTGCCAGCAGCTTAGGGGACAGGGGGAATCAGCCCCAGCATTTT
14	NA	TRBJ1-2	TRBV9	NA	CASTQTRGNDGYTF	TGTGCCAGCACACAGACGAGGGGGAATGACGGCTACACCTTC
17	TRBD1	TRBJ2-7	TRBV7-2	many	CASSLERSGGARSRQYF	TGTGCCAGCAGCTTAGAGCGCTCAGGGGGCGCGAGGAGTCGGCAGTACTTC
15	NA	TRBJ1-2	TRBV2	few	CASMPSNRALYGYTF	TGTGCCAGCATGCCCTCGAACAGGGCCCTCTATGGCTACACCTTC
13	NA	TRBJ2-7	TRBV5-1	few	CASSLKDTNEQYF	TGCGCCAGCAGCTTGAAGGACACCAACGAGCAGTACTTC
15	TRBD2	TRBJ2-1	TRBV7-2	few	CASSQIAGLYNEQFF	TGTGCCAGCAGCCAGATAGCGGGACTGTACAATGAGCAGTTCTTC
14	NA	TRBJ2-1	TRBV27	few	CASSLLPRNNEQFF	TGTGCCAGCAGTTTACTTCCTAGGAACAATGAGCAGTTCTTC
13	NA	TRBJ1-1	TRBV4-1	NA	CASNLRGNTEAFF	TGCGCCAGCAATCTGAGGGGGAACACTGAAGCTTTCTTT
13	NA	TRBJ1-6	TRBV28	NA	CASSVPGNSPLHF	TGTGCCAGCAGTGTCCCAGGCAATTCACCCCTCCACTTT
16	NA	TRBJ2-3	TRBV25-1	NA	CASSDKRTASTDTQYF	TGTGCCAGCAGTGACAAACGGACAGCTAGCACAGATACGCAGTATTTT
14	TRBD1	TRBJ2-2	TRBV7-9	few	CASSLRGRTGELFF	TGTGCCAGCAGCTTAAGGGGGCGCACCGGGGAGCTGTTTTTT
13	NA	TRBJ2-4	TRBV5-4	few	CASSLGQLNIQYF	TGTGCCAGCAGCTTGGGCCAGCTAAACATTCAGTACTTC
14	TRBD1	TRBJ1-4	TRBV6-5	few	CASRLQGADEKLFF	TGTGCCAGCCGTCTCCAGGGGGCGGATGAAAAACTGTTTTTT
14	NA	TRBJ1-1	TRBV9	few	CASSSEVGNTEAFF	TGTGCCAGCAGCTCCGAGGTAGGGAACACTGAAGCTTTCTTT
17	TRBD1	TRBJ1-3	TRBV30	NA	CAWSSSRTGNSGNTIYF	TGTGCCTGGAGTTCCAGCAGGACAGGGAACTCTGGAAACACCATATATTTT
14	NA	TRBJ2-3	TRBV4-1	NA	CASKGDPSTDTQYF	TGCGCCAGCAAGGGGGATCCTAGCACAGATACGCAGTATTTT
14	TRBD1	TRBJ1-4	TRBV9	few	CASSSTTGGEKLFF	TGTGCCAGCAGCTCAACGACAGGGGGTGAAAAACTGTTTTTT